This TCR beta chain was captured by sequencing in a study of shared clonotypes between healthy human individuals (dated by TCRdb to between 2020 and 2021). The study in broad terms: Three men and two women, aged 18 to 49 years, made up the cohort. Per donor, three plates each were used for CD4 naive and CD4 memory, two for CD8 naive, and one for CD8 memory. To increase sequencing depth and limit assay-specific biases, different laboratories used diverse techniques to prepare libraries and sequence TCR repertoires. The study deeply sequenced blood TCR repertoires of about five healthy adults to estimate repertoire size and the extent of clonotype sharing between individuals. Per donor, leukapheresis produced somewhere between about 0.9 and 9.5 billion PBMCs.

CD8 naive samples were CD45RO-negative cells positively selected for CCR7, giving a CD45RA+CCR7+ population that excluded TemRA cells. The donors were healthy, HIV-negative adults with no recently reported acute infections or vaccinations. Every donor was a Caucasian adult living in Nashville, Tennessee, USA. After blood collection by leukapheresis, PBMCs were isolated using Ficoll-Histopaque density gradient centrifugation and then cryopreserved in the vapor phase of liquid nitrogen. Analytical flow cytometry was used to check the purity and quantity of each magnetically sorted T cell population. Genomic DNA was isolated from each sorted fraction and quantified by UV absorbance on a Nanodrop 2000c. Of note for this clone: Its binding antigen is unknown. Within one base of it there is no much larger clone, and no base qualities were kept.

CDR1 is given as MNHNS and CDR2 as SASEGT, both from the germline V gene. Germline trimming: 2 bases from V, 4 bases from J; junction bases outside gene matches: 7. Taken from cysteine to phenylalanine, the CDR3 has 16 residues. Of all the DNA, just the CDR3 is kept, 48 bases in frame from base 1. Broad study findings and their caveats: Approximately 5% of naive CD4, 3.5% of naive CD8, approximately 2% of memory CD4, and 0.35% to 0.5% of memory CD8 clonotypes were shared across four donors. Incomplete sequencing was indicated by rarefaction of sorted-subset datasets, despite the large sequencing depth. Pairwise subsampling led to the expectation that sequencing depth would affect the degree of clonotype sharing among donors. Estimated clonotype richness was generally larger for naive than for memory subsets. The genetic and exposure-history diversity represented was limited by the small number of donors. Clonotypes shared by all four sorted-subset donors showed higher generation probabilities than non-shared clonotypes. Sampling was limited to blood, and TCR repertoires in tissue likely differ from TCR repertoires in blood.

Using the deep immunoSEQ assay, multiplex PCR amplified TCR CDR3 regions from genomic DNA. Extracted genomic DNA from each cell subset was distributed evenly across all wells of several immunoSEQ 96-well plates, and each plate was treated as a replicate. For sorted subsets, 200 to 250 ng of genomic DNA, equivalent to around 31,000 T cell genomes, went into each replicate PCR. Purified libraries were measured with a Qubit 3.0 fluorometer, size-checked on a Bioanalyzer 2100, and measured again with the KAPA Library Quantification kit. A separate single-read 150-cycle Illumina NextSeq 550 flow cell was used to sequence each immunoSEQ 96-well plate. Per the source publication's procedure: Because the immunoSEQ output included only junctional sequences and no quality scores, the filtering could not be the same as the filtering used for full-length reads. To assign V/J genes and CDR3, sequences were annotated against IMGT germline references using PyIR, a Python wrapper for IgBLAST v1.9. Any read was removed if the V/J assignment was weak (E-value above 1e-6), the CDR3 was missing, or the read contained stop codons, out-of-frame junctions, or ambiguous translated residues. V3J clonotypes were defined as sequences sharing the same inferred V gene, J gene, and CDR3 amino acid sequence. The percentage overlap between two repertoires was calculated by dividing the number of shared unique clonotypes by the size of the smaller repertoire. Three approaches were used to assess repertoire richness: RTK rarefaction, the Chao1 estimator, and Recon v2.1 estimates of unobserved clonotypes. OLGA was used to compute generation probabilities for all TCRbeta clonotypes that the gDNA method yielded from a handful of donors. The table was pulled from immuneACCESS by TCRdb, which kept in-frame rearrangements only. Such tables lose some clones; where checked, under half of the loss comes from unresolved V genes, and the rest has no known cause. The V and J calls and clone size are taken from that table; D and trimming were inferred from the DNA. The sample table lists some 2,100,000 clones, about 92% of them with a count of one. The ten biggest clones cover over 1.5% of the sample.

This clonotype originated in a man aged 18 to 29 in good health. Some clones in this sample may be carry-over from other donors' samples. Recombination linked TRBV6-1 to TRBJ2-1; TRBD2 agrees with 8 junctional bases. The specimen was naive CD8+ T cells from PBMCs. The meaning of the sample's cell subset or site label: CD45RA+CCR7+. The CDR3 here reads CASSETSGVFYNEQFF. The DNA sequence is TGTGCCAGCAGTGAAACTAGCGGCGTTTTTTACAATGAGCAGTTCTTC.